What follows are 17 T cell receptor beta chains derived from one specimen sequenced in a study of blood T cell repertoires in COVID-19. This table comes from immunoSEQ multiplex PCR, and its TCRdb copy is limited to in-frame clones, with some not included. The sample has more than 300,000 clones; 65% to 90% are singletons. Sequencing used PBMCs or T cells enriched from blood (not recorded which). The receptors shown here come from a man aged 25 to 40 who had recovered from COVID-19.

This clone was recorded only once. The rearrangement links TRBV27 to TRBJ2-7; D is possibly TRBD2 (6 bases). CDR3 length equals 12 residues. V lost 6 bases and J lost 6, with 12 bases in between. Germline V gene lookup returns CDR1 MNHEY and CDR2 SMNVEV (reference sequence). The DNA for the CDR3 is TGTGCCAGCAGCAGTTGGCGGGGCGAGCAGTACTTC. It encodes CASSSWRGEQYF.

This clone was counted a single time. The chain has TRBV10-1 and TRBJ2-1; TRBD2 matches 9 bases. Looked up from germline, CDR1 is WNHNN and CDR2 is SYGVQD (reference sequence). J was trimmed by 8 bases and V by 3 bases; bases with no gene match: 8. The CDR3 has 15 residues. The CDR3 region has the DNA TGCGCCAGCAGTGAACCCAGCGGGAGGAAGTATGAGCAGTTCTTC. Translation: CASSEPSGRKYEQFF.

The chain's CDR3 is CASSPDSSLAGGPRSSYEQYF. In DNA, the CDR3 is TGTGCCAGCAGCCCTGATAGCTCACTAGCGGGGGGGCCAAGGAGCTCCTACGAGCAGTACTTC. The J gene is TRBJ2-7, the V gene TRBV3-1 (or the pseudogene TRBV3-2), with 13 bases that match TRBD2. J lost 0 bases, V lost 4 bases, and 18 bases had no gene match. From germline, CDR1 is LGHDT and CDR2 YNNKEL (reference sequence). The CDR3 has 21 amino acids.

This chain connects TRBV5-4 to TRBJ2-5, with D perhaps TRBD2 (7 bases). This CDR3 has 15 residues. CDR1 and CDR2 from the germline V gene are SGHNT and YYREEE (reference sequence). Trimming removed 4 bases at V and 4 bases at J, with 17 bases between. The CDR3 DNA is TGTGCCAGCAGCCCATTGGGGGGGGGCAGAGAGACCCAGTACTTC. It yields the protein CASSPLGGGRETQYF.

This clone was observed a handful of times. The V call is TRBV7-9, the J call TRBJ1-2; unclear D gene. The CDR3 runs to 13 residues. Per germline, CDR1 SEHNR and CDR2 FQNEAQ (reference sequence). V was pared by 2 bases and J by 4 bases, with 8 bases between. The CDR3 region is CASSLRSIYGYTF. The CDR3 coding sequence is TGTGCCAGCAGCTTAAGGAGTATCTATGGCTACACCTTC.

The count of this clone is one. The rearrangement uses TRBV4-1 and TRBJ1-1; TRBD1 matches at 9 bases. This CDR3 region has 16 residues. Germline CDR1 and CDR2: MGHRA and YSYEKL. Trimming at V came to 6 bases and at J to 7 bases, leaving 15 bases not matched to a gene. CDR3 amino acids: CASSPIQGAQGFEAFF. CDR3 DNA sequence: TGCGCCAGCAGTCCTATACAGGGGGCGCAGGGTTTTGAAGCTTTCTTT.

The gene calls are TRBV24-1 and TRBJ2-1, with 7 positions matching TRBD2. The germline gives CDR1 KGHDR, CDR2 SFDVKD. V gave up 9 bases and J gave up 8 bases; unmatched junction bases: 6. The CDR3 sequence is 12 residues long. The CDR3 spells CATRRAGDEQFF. The CDR3 DNA sequence: TGTGCCACCCGCAGGGCGGGAGATGAGCAGTTCTTC.

V usage is TRBV11-1 and J usage is TRBJ1-3; maybe TRBD1 (5 bases). CDR3 length equals 15 residues. The germline CDR1 and CDR2 sequences are SGHAT and FQDESV (reference sequence). The ends were cut back, 5 bases at V and 0 bases at J, with 11 bases in the middle. CDR3 in amino acids: CASSTTGVSGNTIYF. In DNA, the CDR3 is TGTGCCAGCAGCACAACAGGCGTCTCTGGAAACACCATATATTTT.

This chain uses TRBV6-6 with TRBJ2-3, with 11 bases identical to TRBD2. Trimming cost V 6 bases and J 2 bases; bases outside gene matches: 22. Germline lookup yields CDR1 MNHNY and CDR2 SVGAGI (reference sequence). CDR3 length equals 21 residues. The CDR3 DNA reads as TGTGCCAGCAGCAGTCGTATAGCGGGAGGGCCATCCCAATCCCCCACAGATACGCAGTATTTT. It is translated as CASSSRIAGGPSQSPTDTQYF.

The chain has TRBV19 and TRBJ2-1, with TRBD2 matching 13 bases. Germline V lookup: CDR1 LNHDA, CDR2 SQIVND (reference sequence). J lost 5 bases, V lost 4 bases, and 8 bases had no gene match. This CDR3 is 17 amino acids long. The chain's CDR3 is CASSTRSGTSGNNEQFF. DNA of the CDR3: TGTGCCAGTAGTACCCGATCTGGGACTAGCGGGAACAATGAGCAGTTCTTC.

The table lists this clone with a few counts. The chain couples TRBV11-2 to TRBJ2-1; TRBD2 aligns across 8 bases. The CDR3 contains 14 residues. Germline-derived CDR1 and CDR2 are SGHAT and FQNNGV. With 5 bases clipped from V and 9 bases from J, the junction kept 9 bases outside the gene matches. CDR3 protein: CASSKTSARGEQFF. The CDR3, as DNA: TGTGCCAGCAGCAAGACTAGCGCCAGGGGTGAGCAGTTCTTC. The whole variable domain, filled in from reference TRBV11-2 and TRBJ2-1, reads EAGVAQSPRYKIIEKRQSVAFWCNPISGHATLYWYQQILGQGPKLLIQFQNNGVVDDSQLPKDRFSAERLKGVDSTLKIQPAKLEDSAVYLCASSKTSARGEQFFGPGTRLTVL.

This clone was detected once. The V gene is TRBV5-1, the J gene TRBJ1-1; 9 bases agree with TRBD1. The CDR3 is made up of 13 amino acids. V trimming: 6 bases; J trimming: 7 bases; junction bases outside the gene matches: 7. Germline V CDR1 and CDR2: SGHRS, YFSETQ. The CDR3 DNA sequence: TGCGCCAGCACCGAAGGGACAGGGAGTGAAGCTTTCTTT. Translating it yields CASTEGTGSEAFF.

This sequence joins TRBV18 and TRBJ1-1; D gene ambiguous. CDR1 is KGHSH and CDR2 is LQKENI in the germline V gene. This CDR3 comprises 13 residues. Trimming pared 7 bases from V and 1 base from J, leaving 10 bases between. CDR3 in amino acids: CASYGMRNTEAFF. The CDR3 nucleotides read TGTGCCAGCTACGGGATGAGGAACACTGAAGCTTTCTTT.

The chain couples TRBV18 to TRBJ2-1; 8 nucleotides agree with TRBD2. The CDR3 consists of 20 residues. Germline V gene lookup returns CDR1 KGHSH and CDR2 LQKENI. J was trimmed by 2 bases and V by 3 bases; bases with no gene match: 18. The CDR3 reads CASSPEGRFSSGSPYNEQFF. The CDR3 DNA sequence: TGTGCCAGCTCACCGGAGGGCAGATTTTCGAGCGGGAGCCCCTACAATGAGCAGTTCTTC.

The chain links TRBV10-2 to TRBJ2-7; the D gene is possibly TRBD2 (6 bases). The germline V gene encodes CDR1 WSHSY and CDR2 SAAADI. The CDR3 runs to 14 residues. The V end lost 4 bases, the J end lost 5 bases, and 15 bases lay between the germline ends. CDR3 amino acids: CASSVWDPGDEQYF. CDR3 nucleotide sequence: TGCGCCAGCAGTGTTTGGGACCCGGGGGACGAGCAGTACTTC.

V gene TRBV7-8 combines with J gene TRBJ1-1; 7 nucleotides match TRBD1. With 1 base clipped from V and 4 bases from J, the junction kept 6 bases outside the gene matches. The germline CDR1 and CDR2 sequences are SGHVS and FQNEAQ. The CDR3 runs 15 residues. CDR3 in DNA: TGTGCCAGCAGCTTAGATTCAGGGGGAGGCACTGAAGCTTTCTTT. Amino acid sequence: CASSLDSGGGTEAFF.

About this clone: At the DNA level, this CDR3 is encoded by other sequences in the same sample as well. This rearrangement joins TRBV6-5 to TRBJ1-3; TRBD1 matches 7 bases. The germline V gene has CDR1 MNHEY and CDR2 SVGAGI. The CDR3 is made up of 15 amino acids. V shed 5 bases and J 0 bases; nucleotides not matched to a gene: 4. The DNA for the CDR3 is TGTGCCAGCAGTCCGGACAGGAACTCTGGAAACACCATATATTTT. As protein: CASSPDRNSGNTIYF.